Following are 5 T cell receptor beta chains from one sample sequenced in a study of blood T cell repertoires in COVID-19. TCRdb keeps only in-frame clones here, not all; method: immunoSEQ multiplex PCR. Here the sample spans 300,000 to 500,000 clones, approximately 87% being singletons. Specimen: PBMCs or T cells enriched from blood (not recorded which). These receptors were obtained from a woman under 40 with acute COVID-19.

The chain links TRBV6-5 to TRBJ1-2, with D maybe TRBD1 (6 bases). With 6 bases removed from V and 2 bases from J, the gap between germline ends came to 16 bases. Per the germline V gene, CDR1 is MNHEY and CDR2 is SVGAGI. The CDR3 contains 15 residues. CDR3 DNA sequence: TGTGCCAGCAGCCCAACAGGGCTTCTAAACTATGGCTACACCTTC. Translation gives CASSPTGLLNYGYTF.

CDR3 loop: CASSLGTGYNSPLHF. The CDR3 DNA is TGTGCCAGCAGCTTAGGGACAGGGTACAATTCACCCCTCCACTTT. The rearrangement uses TRBV7-6 and TRBJ1-6; 8 nucleotides agree with TRBD1. The V gene end was trimmed by 1 base and the J gene end by 7 bases; junction bases not matched to a gene: 3. The V gene's germline CDR1 is SGHVS and CDR2 FNYEAQ. The CDR3 totals 15 residues. The whole variable domain, remainder taken from reference TRBV7-6 and TRBJ1-6, is GAGVSQSPRYKVTKRGQDVALRCDPISGHVSLYWYRQALGQGPEFLTYFNYEAQQDKSGLPNDRFSAERPEGSISTLTIQRTEQRDSAMYRCASSLGTGYNSPLHFGNGTRLTVT.

This sequence joins TRBV3-1 (or the pseudogene TRBV3-2) and TRBJ1-1; the D gene is possibly TRBD1 (6 bases). Trimming shortened V by 4 bases and J by 2 bases, and 8 bases separated the two germline ends. Looked up from germline, CDR1 is LGHDT and CDR2 is YNNKEL (reference sequence). This CDR3 contains 13 residues. CDR3: CASSLGTNTEAFF. The CDR3 DNA reads as TGTGCCAGCAGCCTCGGGACAAACACTGAAGCTTTCTTT.

This rearrangement joins TRBV27 to TRBJ1-2; 8 bases agree with TRBD1. After removal of 2 bases from V and 4 bases from J, the junction contained 6 bases not matched to a gene. The germline CDR1 and CDR2 sequences are MNHEY and SMNVEV (reference sequence). The CDR3 contains 15 residues. The CDR3 protein is CASSLMDRAGYGYTF. CDR3 nucleotides: TGTGCCAGCAGTTTAATGGACAGGGCGGGCTATGGCTACACCTTC.

This clone was counted once. The rearrangement links TRBV2 to TRBJ1-1, with TRBD1 matching 7 bases. The CDR3 consists of 14 residues. J lost 0 bases, V lost 10 bases, and 8 bases had no gene match. The germline V gene has CDR1 SNHLY and CDR2 FYNNEI. The CDR3 nucleotides read TGTGCCACCTCTCCGACAGGGATGAACACTGAAGCTTTCTTT. The encoded protein is CATSPTGMNTEAFF.